The subject of this entry is one T cell receptor (beta chain). Deletions cut 3 bases from V and 1 base from J, with 6 bases between. Germline V gene sequence: CDR1 SQVTM, CDR2 ANQGSEA. The CDR3 consists of 13 residues. The data stem from a study of T cells in Graves' hyperthyroidism and ophthalmopathy. Patients showing uncontrolled infection, other autoimmune disease, pregnancy or lactation were ineligible. For the diagnoses, clinical symptoms, serum thyroxine and TRAb, thyroid ultrasound and orbital computed tomography were used. Researchers amplified the TCR beta CDR3 regions from RNA transcripts. HTBI primers were employed in a first-round RT-PCR of the TCR CDR3. Via MiXCR, TCRdb re-called the multiplex PCR reads, giving one row per CDR3 protein. The data hold some 400,000 distinct CDR3 sequences, with over 15% observed a single time.

This receptor was obtained from a woman younger than 35 with Graves' hyperthyroidism. Source material: blood. The V and J genes are TRBV29-1 and TRBJ2-2; perhaps TRBD1 as D (6 bases). CDR3 DNA: TGCAGCGTTGAGGGACAGAACACCGGGGAGCTGTTTTTT. Amino acid sequence: CSVEGQNTGELFF.